This T cell receptor beta chain is drawn from a study of blood T cell repertoires in COVID-19. Across the study: Whether acute or convalescent, the COVID-19 samples came from the United States, Italy and Spain.

The CDR3 is made up of 15 amino acids. The ends lost 1 base at V and 5 bases at J; junction bases unmatched: 7. Per germline, CDR1 SGHRS and CDR2 YFSETQ. The count of this clone is one. Assay used: immunoSEQ multiplex PCR; TCRdb lists only in-frame clones, some missing. Of hundreds of thousands of clones in the sample, approximately 90% are singletons; the top ten hold about a tenth. Allocation to cohorts depended on clinical history reported by the participants. The sequencing input was PBMCs or T cells enriched from blood (not recorded which). V is TRBV5-1 and J is TRBJ2-3, with 7 positions matching TRBD1. This clonotype originated in a woman aged 45-59 years who had recovered from COVID-19. The CDR3 sequence: CASSLRGGLGDTQYF. In nucleotides, the CDR3 is TGCGCCAGCAGCTTGAGAGGGGGCCTAGGAGATACGCAGTATTTT.